The 3 T cell receptor beta chains presented below share a single source sample, sequenced in a study of graft-versus-host responses after intestinal transplantation. Clones were read by immunoSEQ multiplex PCR, and TCRdb kept only the in-frame ones, dropping some. Of about 51,000 clones in the sample, about 90% were seen once. These TCRs are of unknown antigen specificity. The starting material was unstimulated CD4+ T cells sorted from spleen or lymph node cells, obtained before transplant. The source of these receptors is a human donor who was the organ donor for an intestinal transplant.

This clone came up a few times. The V and J genes are TRBV6-1 and TRBJ2-2, with D perhaps matching TRBD1 (6 bases). The CDR3 sequence is 14 residues long. Germline lookup yields CDR1 MNHNS and CDR2 SASEGT. V was pared by 4 bases and J by 6 bases, with 12 bases between. CDR3 region: CASSGGGQAGELFF. The CDR3 DNA is TGTGCCAGCAGTGGTGGGGGCCAGGCCGGGGAGCTGTTTTTT.

The gene calls are TRBV4-3 and TRBJ2-3, with TRBD1 matching over 7 bases. J was trimmed by 3 bases and V by 0 bases; bases with no gene match: 6. CDR3 size: 16 residues. Germline CDR1 reads LGHNA; CDR2 reads YSLEER. The CDR3 bases are TGCGCCAGCAGCCAAGATTCGGAGACAGGGACAGATACGCAGTATTTT. It specifies CASSQDSETGTDTQYF.

The chain joins TRBV2 to TRBJ2-1; possibly TRBD2 for D (5 bases). The germline CDR1 and CDR2 sequences are SNHLY and FYNNEI. V was trimmed by 9 bases and J by 4 bases, leaving 10 bases between them. The CDR3 spans 12 residues. This CDR3 is CASSTGYNEQFF. CDR3 coding DNA: TGTGCCAGTTCTACGGGGTACAATGAGCAGTTCTTC.